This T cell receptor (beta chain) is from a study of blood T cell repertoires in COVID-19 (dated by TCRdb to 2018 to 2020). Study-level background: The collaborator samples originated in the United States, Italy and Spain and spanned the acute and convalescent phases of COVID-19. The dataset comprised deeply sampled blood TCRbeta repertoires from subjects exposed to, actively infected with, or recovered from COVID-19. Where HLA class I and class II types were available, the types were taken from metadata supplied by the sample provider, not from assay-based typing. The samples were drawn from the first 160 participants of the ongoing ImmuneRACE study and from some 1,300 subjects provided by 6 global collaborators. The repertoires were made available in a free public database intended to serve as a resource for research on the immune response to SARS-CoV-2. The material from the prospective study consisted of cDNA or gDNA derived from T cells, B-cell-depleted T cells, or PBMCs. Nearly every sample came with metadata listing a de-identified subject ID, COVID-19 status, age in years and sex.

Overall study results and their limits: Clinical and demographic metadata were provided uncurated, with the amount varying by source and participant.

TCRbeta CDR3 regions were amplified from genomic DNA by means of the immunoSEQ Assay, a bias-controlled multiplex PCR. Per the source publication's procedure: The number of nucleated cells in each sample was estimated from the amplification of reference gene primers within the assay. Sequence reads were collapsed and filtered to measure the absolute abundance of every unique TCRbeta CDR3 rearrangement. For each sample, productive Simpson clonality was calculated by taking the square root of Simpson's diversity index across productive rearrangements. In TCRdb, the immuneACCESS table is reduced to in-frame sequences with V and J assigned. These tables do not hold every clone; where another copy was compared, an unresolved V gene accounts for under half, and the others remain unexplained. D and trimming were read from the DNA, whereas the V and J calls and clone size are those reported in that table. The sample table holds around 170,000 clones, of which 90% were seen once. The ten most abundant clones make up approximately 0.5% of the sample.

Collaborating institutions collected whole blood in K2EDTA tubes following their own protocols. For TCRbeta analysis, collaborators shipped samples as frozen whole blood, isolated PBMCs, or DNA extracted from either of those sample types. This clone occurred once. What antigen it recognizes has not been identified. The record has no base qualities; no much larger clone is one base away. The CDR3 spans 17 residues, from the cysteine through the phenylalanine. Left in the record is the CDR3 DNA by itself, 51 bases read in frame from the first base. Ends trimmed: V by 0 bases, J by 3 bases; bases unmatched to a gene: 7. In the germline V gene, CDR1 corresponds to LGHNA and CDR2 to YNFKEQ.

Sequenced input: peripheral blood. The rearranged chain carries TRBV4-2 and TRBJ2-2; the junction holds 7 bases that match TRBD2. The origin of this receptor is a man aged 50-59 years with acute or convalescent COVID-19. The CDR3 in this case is CASSQEVTSRHTGELFF. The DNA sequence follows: TGTGCCAGCAGCCAAGAAGTGACTAGCAGACACACCGGGGAGCTGTTTTTT.